These 7 T cell receptor beta chains were sequenced from one sample in a study of cytomegalovirus exposure and HLA in healthy donors. PCR was performed using 60 Vbeta and 13 Jbeta primers. Method: immunoSEQ multiplex PCR; TCRdb's copy keeps in-frame clones and lacks some. The table shows around 200,000 clones, with approximately 79% occurring only once. Material for sequencing was PBMCs. Source of these receptors: a man between 50 and 59 years old in good health and CMV-seronegative.

This clone was observed a few times. J is TRBJ2-5 and V is TRBV5-6; 8 bases agree with TRBD1. With the DNA end fitting TRBJ2-7 better, the J assignment may be wrong. The CDR3 loop spans 15 amino acids. Germline CDR1 and CDR2: SGHDT and YYEEEE. The DNA for the CDR3 is TGTGCCAGCAGCCTTGAGACAGGGGTCACCTACGAGCAGTACTTC. Its protein product is CASSLETGVTYEQYF.

The chain recombines TRBV19 with TRBJ2-2; 8 bases are a match to TRBD1. The V gene's germline CDR1 is LNHDA and CDR2 SQIVND (reference sequence). The CDR3 extends over 17 amino acids. J lost 5 bases, V lost 2 bases, and 10 bases had no gene match. The CDR3 region is CASSISSWTGSTGELFF. The CDR3 nucleotides read TGTGCCAGTAGTATATCGTCGTGGACAGGGTCGACCGGGGAGCTGTTTTTT. The complete variable domain, with remaining parts taken from reference TRBV19 and TRBJ2-2, reads DGGITQSPKYLFRKEGQNVTLSCEQNLNHDAMYWYRQDPGQGLRLIYYSQIVNDFQKGDIAEGYSVSREKKESFPLTVTSAQKNPTAFYLCASSISSWTGSTGELFFGEGSRLTVL.

The chain has TRBV30 and TRBJ1-1; no clear D. Germline CDR1 GTSNPN, CDR2 SVGIG (reference sequence). This CDR3 is 11 amino acids long. The germline V and J ends were trimmed by 4 bases and 3 bases, with 6 bases remaining between them. The CDR3 DNA follows: TGTGCCTGGAACAGAGACACTGAAGCTTTCTTT. Its translation: CAWNRDTEAFF.

The chain uses TRBV6-6 and TRBJ1-1; D possibly corresponds to TRBD1 (6 bases). Per germline, CDR1 MNHNY and CDR2 SVGAGI (reference sequence). With 4 bases removed from V and 3 bases from J, the gap between germline ends came to 12 bases. CDR3 size: 14 residues. The CDR3 DNA follows: TGTGCCAGCAGTTCCCCAGGGGCGGACACTGAAGCTTTCTTT. This sequence encodes CASSSPGADTEAFF.

The J gene is TRBJ2-5, the V gene TRBV28; 9 nucleotides match TRBD1. V was clipped by 7 bases and J by 4 bases; unmatched bases: 10. The CDR3 is made up of 15 amino acids. CDR1 and CDR2 (germline): MDHEN, SYDVKM. The chain's CDR3 is CASKVPGQGAETQYF. The CDR3 coding sequence is TGTGCCAGCAAAGTACCGGGACAGGGCGCAGAGACCCAGTACTTC.

The chain joins TRBV30 to TRBJ1-3; no clear D gene. The CDR3 runs 12 residues. The germline V and J ends were trimmed by 4 bases and 14 bases, with 18 bases remaining between them. Germline lookup yields CDR1 GTSNPN and CDR2 SVGIG (reference sequence). The CDR3 loop is CAWNIRAGSLYF. In nucleotides, the CDR3 is TGTGCCTGGAACATACGGGCGGGATCCTTATATTTT. The full variable domain, completed using reference TRBV30 and TRBJ1-3, is SQTIHQWPATLVQPVGSPLSLECTVEGTSNPNLYWYRQAAGRGLQLLFYSVGIGQISSEVPQNLSASRPQDRQFILSSKKLLLSDSGFYLCAWNIRAGSLYFGEGSWLTVV.

The chain has TRBV2 and TRBJ2-7, with TRBD1 identical over 8 bases. The CDR3 covers 13 residues. The V gene end was trimmed by 3 bases and the J gene end by 2 bases; junction bases not matched to a gene: 0. CDR1 and CDR2 from the germline V gene are SNHLY and FYNNEI. The CDR3 DNA reads as TGTGCCAGCAGTGACAGGGGGCCCTACGAGCAGTACTTC. It specifies CASSDRGPYEQYF.